The 29 T cell receptor beta chains in this list originate from one sample, sequenced in a study of identical twins. TCRdb analysed the 5' RACE reads with MiXCR anew, one entry per CDR3 protein. This table has a few hundred thousand distinct CDR3 sequences, 15% to 20% appearing once. Sequenced: naive T cells sorted from blood. The receptors were sampled from a man aged 45-60 years in good health.

This clonotype turned up a few times. The chain combines TRBV6-2 or TRBV6-3 with TRBJ2-7; TRBD1 matches 8 bases. The CDR3 is 15 amino acids. Losses at the gene ends were 5 bases for V and 1 base for J; bases not matched to a gene: 7. Germline V gives CDR1 MNHEY, CDR2 SVGEGT. CDR3 in amino acids: CASSRQRTGSYEQYF. In DNA form, the CDR3 reads TGTGCCAGCAGTCGACAGCGGACAGGGTCCTACGAGCAGTACTTC.

The rearrangement joins TRBV7-2 to TRBJ2-7; maybe TRBD2 (5 bases). The CDR3 extends over 14 amino acids. Trimming cost V 5 bases and J 4 bases, with 15 bases left between them. Germline CDR1 reads SGHTA; CDR2 reads FQGNSA. CDR3 DNA: TGTGCCAGCAGCCCGCCGGGAATCTCTTACGAGCAGTACTTC. This codes for CASSPPGISYEQYF.

This clonotype has a handful of counts. The chain carries TRBV10-3 and TRBJ1-4; D is ambiguous. Germline V gene sequence: CDR1 ENHRY, CDR2 SYGVKD. The V end lost 3 bases, the J end lost 4 bases, and 6 bases lay between the germline ends. The CDR3 is 13 residues long. The CDR3 nucleotides read TGTGCCATCAGTGACAGCCTTAATGAAAAACTGTTTTTT. Translation: CAISDSLNEKLFF.

DNA for the CDR3: TGTGCCACCAGCAGAGATCGGGTCGGGGCCAAAAACATTCAGTACTTC. Its protein product is CATSRDRVGAKNIQYF. V usage is TRBV15 and J usage is TRBJ2-4; no clear D. CDR1 and CDR2 from the germline V gene are LNHNV and YYDKDF (reference sequence). There are 16 residues in the CDR3. Trimming left V 0 bases short and J 1 base short, with 10 bases between.

Turning to this clonotype: Since a much larger clone is just one base distant, this may be a read error. This is likely a read error, given that the CDR3 carries no conserved phenylalanine or tryptophan at its end. This rearrangement joins TRBV27 to TRBJ1-1; no clear D. The V and J ends lost 4 bases and 1 base respectively, with 10 bases between them. This CDR3 region has 14 residues. The germline V gene has CDR1 MNHEY and CDR2 SMNVEV (reference sequence). For the CDR3, the DNA is TGTGCCAGCAGTTCCCCCACAGCGAACACTGAAGCTTTCCTT. It yields the protein CASSSPTANTEAFL.

This clonotype has just a few counts. The rearrangement joins TRBV6-1 to TRBJ2-5, with D perhaps matching TRBD1 (7 bases). Per the germline V gene, CDR1 is MNHNS and CDR2 is SASEGT. The V end lost 3 bases, the J end lost 5 bases, and 19 bases lay between the germline ends. The CDR3 length is 16 residues. The CDR3 loop is CASSDALSTGRETQYF. In DNA, the CDR3 is TGTGCCAGCAGTGACGCCTTGTCGACAGGGAGGGAGACCCAGTACTTC.

This clonotype was picked up many times. The chain recombines TRBV5-1 with TRBJ2-1, with TRBD2 identical over 8 bases. There are 15 residues in the CDR3. Losses at the gene ends were 5 bases for V and 7 bases for J; bases not matched to a gene: 11. CDR1 is SGHRS, CDR2 YFSETQ, per germline. The CDR3 protein is CASRPSGSLSNEQFF. The CDR3 DNA sequence: TGCGCCAGCAGGCCAAGCGGGAGTTTGTCGAATGAGCAGTTCTTC.

The chain links TRBV20-1 to TRBJ2-2; 8 bases align to TRBD2. The V segment lost 6 bases and the J segment 5 bases; nucleotides outside the gene matches: 11. Per germline, CDR1 DFQATT and CDR2 SNEGSKA (reference sequence). The CDR3 is 15 amino acids. This CDR3 reads CSAPLAGRGTGELFF. The CDR3 region has the DNA TGCAGTGCACCTCTAGCGGGTCGGGGGACCGGGGAGCTGTTTTTT.

The chain couples TRBV12-3 or TRBV12-4 to TRBJ2-7; D possibly corresponds to TRBD1 (5 bases). The CDR3 has 14 residues. V lost 5 bases and J lost 5, with 16 bases in between. The CDR3: CASSEAVGRNEQYF. CDR3 bases: TGTGCCAGCAGTGAAGCCGTGGGGCGGAACGAGCAGTACTTC.

This clonotype was seen at least ten times. This chain links TRBV29-1 with TRBJ2-1; D not certain. CDR1 and CDR2 from the germline V gene are SQVTM and ANQGSEA. The V gene lost 0 bases and the J gene lost 8 bases, with 20 bases spanning the gap. The CDR3 consists of 16 residues. The CDR3: CSVEDLEGWATHEQFF. The CDR3 DNA is TGCAGCGTTGAAGATCTTGAAGGGTGGGCTACCCATGAGCAGTTCTTC.

This clonotype was found many times. The chain employs TRBV12-3 or TRBV12-4 and TRBJ2-7, with 7 bases lining up with TRBD1. V lost 7 bases, J lost 2 bases, and 11 bases stayed unmatched. The CDR3 runs to 15 residues. This CDR3 is CASTGTGVAPYEQYF. The CDR3 DNA sequence: TGTGCCAGCACGGGTACAGGGGTAGCCCCCTACGAGCAGTACTTC.

This clonotype has just a few counts. The genes are TRBV20-1 and TRBJ1-5; maybe TRBD1 (6 bases). CDR1 and CDR2 from the germline V gene are DFQATT and SNEGSKA (reference sequence). The CDR3 sequence is 12 residues long. The V end was cut by 3 bases, the J end by 5 bases, with 8 bases between. In nucleotides, the CDR3 is TGCAGTGCTAGCGAGGGGGATCAGCCCCAGCATTTT. This codes for CSASEGDQPQHF.

The V call is TRBV2, the J call TRBJ1-1; 8 nucleotides align to TRBD1. J was trimmed by 1 base and V by 5 bases; bases with no gene match: 6. The CDR3 length is 15 residues. CDR1 and CDR2 (germline): SNHLY, FYNNEI. CDR3 nucleotide sequence: TGTGCCAGCAGTTTATACGACAGGGGGAACACTGAAGCTTTCTTT. This translates into CASSLYDRGNTEAFF. Full variable domain (outside the CDR3, taken from reference TRBV2 and TRBJ1-1): EPEVTQTPSHQVTQMGQEVILRCVPISNHLYFYWYRQILGQKVEFLVSFYNNEISEKSEIFDDQFSVERPDGSNFTLKIRSTKLEDSAMYFCASSLYDRGNTEAFFGQGTRLTVV.

The table lists this clonotype with a few counts. The chain couples TRBV15 to TRBJ1-1; maybe TRBD1 (6 bases). Deletions cut 5 bases from V and 0 bases from J, with 13 bases between. This CDR3 is built from 15 residues. Germline assignment: CDR1 LNHNV and CDR2 YYDKDF (reference sequence). CDR3 in amino acids: CATSRQQGLNTEAFF. For the CDR3, the DNA is TGTGCCACCAGCCGACAACAGGGATTGAACACTGAAGCTTTCTTT. The full variable domain, its missing parts supplied by reference TRBV15 and TRBJ1-1, is DAMVIQNPRYQVTQFGKPVTLSCSQTLNHNVMYWYQQKSSQAPKLLFHYYDKDFNNEADTPDNFQSRRPNTSFCFLDIRSPGLGDTAMYLCATSRQQGLNTEAFFGQGTRLTVV.

This clonotype appeared once. The J gene is TRBJ1-2, the V gene TRBV6-2 or TRBV6-3; D possibly corresponds to TRBD1 (6 bases). Between the trimmed V and J ends, which lost 6 bases and 4 bases, there was a span of 15 bases. Germline-derived CDR1 and CDR2 are MNHEY and SVGEGT. CDR3 length: 14 residues. The chain's CDR3 is CASSKSQGSYGYTF. CDR3 nucleotides: TGTGCCAGCAGCAAGAGCCAGGGGTCCTATGGCTACACCTTC.

In this sample, this clonotype turned up a few times. This chain links TRBV7-9 with TRBJ1-1; 7 bases align to TRBD1. V shed 5 bases and J 0 bases; nucleotides not matched to a gene: 0. Looked up from germline, CDR1 is SEHNR and CDR2 is FQNEAQ (reference sequence). The CDR3 covers 13 residues. As DNA, the CDR3 is TGTGCCAGCAGCACAGGGGTGAACACTGAAGCTTTCTTT. Translating gives CASSTGVNTEAFF.

The V gene is TRBV5-1, the J gene TRBJ2-3; 8 nucleotides line up with TRBD1. Germline-derived CDR1 and CDR2 are SGHRS and YFSETQ. With V trimmed by 4 bases and J by 2 bases, 9 bases remained unmatched. This CDR3 has 16 residues. The chain's CDR3 is CASSKGQVGTTDTQYF. The CDR3 DNA follows: TGCGCCAGCAGCAAGGGACAGGTCGGGACCACAGATACGCAGTATTTT.

The genes are TRBV6-2 or TRBV6-3 and TRBJ1-4; D perhaps matches TRBD1 (5 bases). The CDR3 has 14 residues. Between the trimmed V and J ends, which lost 2 bases and 8 bases, there was a span of 12 bases. Per the germline V gene, CDR1 is MNHEY and CDR2 is SVGEGT. The CDR3 sequence: CASSYGGGNEKLFF. In DNA, the CDR3 is TGTGCCAGCAGTTACGGGGGTGGAAACGAAAAACTGTTTTTT.

In its sample, this clonotype was seen once. The gene calls are TRBV20-1 and TRBJ2-4, with D possibly TRBD2 on 6 matching bases. Trimming cost V 0 bases and J 4 bases, with 13 bases left between them. The CDR3 extends over 15 amino acids. Germline lookup yields CDR1 DFQATT and CDR2 SNEGSKA (reference sequence). The CDR3 sequence is CSAREAGSLKNIQYF. In DNA, the CDR3 is TGCAGTGCTAGAGAAGCCGGGAGCCTAAAAAACATTCAGTACTTC.

This clonotype was counted at least ten times. J is TRBJ1-3 and V is TRBV11-2, with a weak D call TRBD1 (5 bases). CDR1 and CDR2 from the germline V gene are SGHAT and FQNNGV. The V end was cut by 2 bases, the J end by 0 bases, with 20 bases between. The CDR3 runs 19 residues. The DNA of the CDR3 is TGTGCCAGCAGCTTAACCGAGCCATGGGGACCGATCTCTGGAAACACCATATATTTT. Protein product: CASSLTEPWGPISGNTIYF.

The rearrangement joins TRBV4-3 to TRBJ2-5; 12 bases line up with TRBD2. V shed 1 base, J shed 5 bases, and the junction held 11 bases outside the gene matches. The V gene's germline CDR1 is LGHNA and CDR2 YSLEER. CDR3 length: 18 residues. The DNA for the CDR3 is TGCGCCAGCAGCCAAGTGGCTAGCGGGGGGGGACTGTTCGAGACCCAGTACTTC. Amino acid sequence: CASSQVASGGGLFETQYF.

This clonotype was seen a handful of times. The chain is built from TRBV6-5 and TRBJ2-5; no reliable D call. V lost 0 bases and J lost 4, with 12 bases in between. The germline gives CDR1 MNHEY, CDR2 SVGAGI. CDR3 length: 15 residues. The CDR3 sequence: CASSYSGLVGETQYF. The CDR3 DNA reads TGTGCCAGCAGTTACTCTGGTCTAGTTGGAGAGACCCAGTACTTC.

About this clonotype itself: One junction end disagrees with the germline gene, perhaps due to a read error. This chain uses TRBV5-6 with TRBJ1-6; the D gene is possibly TRBD1 (6 bases). The CDR3 runs to 14 residues. Germline lookup yields CDR1 SGHDT and CDR2 YYEEEE. The CDR3 DNA follows: TGTGCCAGCAGCTTGCCGACAGGCGGTTCACCCCTCCCCTTT. Its translation is CASSLPTGGSPLPF.

The CDR3 DNA reads as TGTGCCAGCAGTGAAATCGAGCGGGGGTTCTACAATGAGCAGTTCTTC. It codes for CASSEIERGFYNEQFF. J is TRBJ2-1 and V is TRBV6-1, with 8 bases aligning to TRBD2. Germline loops: CDR1 MNHNS, CDR2 SASEGT. The CDR3 totals 16 residues. The junction had 6 bases not matched to a gene; V was cut back by 2 bases and J by 3 bases.

This clonotype was seen many times. The chain has TRBV4-3 and TRBJ1-6; possibly TRBD1 for D (5 bases). The germline CDR1 and CDR2 sequences are LGHNA and YSLEER. The length of the CDR3 is 15 residues. Trimming cost V 0 bases and J 7 bases, with 10 bases left between them. CDR3 sequence reads: CASSQDQGINSPLHF. CDR3 DNA sequence: TGCGCCAGCAGCCAAGATCAGGGTATAAATTCACCCCTCCACTTT.

The chain employs TRBV9 and TRBJ2-1; 10 bases line up with TRBD2. Per the germline V gene, CDR1 is SGDLS and CDR2 is YYNGEE. Germline trimming cut 0 bases from V and 3 bases from J; bases unmatched to any gene: 3. This CDR3 region has 16 residues. The CDR3 DNA sequence: TGTGCCAGCAGCGTAGGGTCTAGCGGGAGCTACAATGAGCAGTTCTTC. It specifies CASSVGSSGSYNEQFF.

This clonotype occurred many times. The V and J genes are TRBV29-1 and TRBJ2-1; TRBD1 matches at 8 bases. The CDR3 totals 17 residues. In germline, CDR1 is SQVTM, CDR2 ANQGSEA. V gave up 4 bases and J gave up 7 bases; unmatched junction bases: 18. CDR3 protein: CSVVGRAGQAPQNEQFF. The CDR3 DNA is TGCAGCGTTGTCGGCCGGGCGGGACAGGCCCCGCAAAATGAGCAGTTCTTC.

Many counts were recorded for this clonotype. J is TRBJ1-2 and V is TRBV19, with D possibly being TRBD1 (5 bases). The V end lost 4 bases, the J end lost 3 bases, and 9 bases lay between the germline ends. The CDR3 is 13 amino acids. Looked up from germline, CDR1 is LNHDA and CDR2 is SQIVND (reference sequence). The CDR3 is CASSSGGDYGYTF. The CDR3 DNA reads TGTGCCAGTAGTAGCGGGGGGGACTATGGCTACACCTTC.

This sequence joins TRBV29-1 and TRBJ2-1; D ambiguous. V lost 6 bases, J lost 7 bases, and 10 bases lay in between. CDR1 SQVTM and CDR2 ANQGSEA come from the germline V gene. The length of the CDR3 is 11 residues. The CDR3 DNA sequence: TGCAGCGTCGCGGATACTAATGAGCAGTTCTTC. Its translation is CSVADTNEQFF.